These T cell receptor beta chains were read from a single sample in a study of blood T cell repertoires in COVID-19. Assay used: immunoSEQ multiplex PCR; TCRdb lists only in-frame clones, some missing. The repertoire holds 65,000 to 75,000 clones, with around 87% as singletons. Input material: peripheral blood. These receptors were obtained from a woman aged 80 or older with active or convalescent COVID-19. Both conserved end residues are part of each CDR3. Fields, in order: J gene, clone size, D gene, V gene, CDR3 DNA, CDR3 protein. The D gene is left open where the match is weak. Not all rows give a size; the values are once, few, many and, for expanded clones, a class.

TRBJ1-5,.,TRBD1,TRBV10-3,TGTGCCATCAGTGCAAATCCGGGACAGGGAGATCAGCCCCAGCATTTT,CAISANPGQGDQPQHF
TRBJ2-7,.,TRBD2,TRBV7-9,TGTGCCAGCAGCCTCTTAGCGGGGAGGGAGTACGAGCAGTACTTC,CASSLLAGREYEQYF
TRBJ1-1,.,.,TRBV19,TGTGCCAGTAGTAGAACATGGGGAGCCATCAACACTGAAGCTTTCTTT,CASSRTWGAINTEAFF
TRBJ2-5,.,TRBD2,TRBV7-2,TGTGCCAGCAGCTTTCTTAGCGGGGGGGCGGAGACCCAGTACTTC,CASSFLSGGAETQYF
TRBJ2-7,.,.,TRBV7-9,TGTGCCAGCAGCTTTGGACAGAAAGAGTACGAGCAGTACTTC,CASSFGQKEYEQYF
TRBJ1-2,.,.,TRBV5-6,TGTGCCAGCAGCTTGCTCCACCGAAGAGGGAAGACTGATGACTACACCTTC,CASSLLHRRGKTDDYTF
TRBJ1-3,.,TRBD1,TRBV28,TGTGCCAGCAGCGAAATTGGGACAGGGACTGGAAACACCATATATTTT,CASSEIGTGTGNTIYF
TRBJ2-7,.,TRBD1,TRBV30,TGTGCCTGGAGTAATAACAGGGGATCCTACGAGCAGTACTTC,CAWSNNRGSYEQYF
TRBJ2-3,.,.,TRBV7-2,TGTGCCAGCAGCTTATCCCATGATACGCAGTATTTT,CASSLSHDTQYF
TRBJ2-3,.,.,TRBV7-7,TGTGCTAGCAGCTTCAGCAGGGGAAGCACAGATACGCAGTATTTT,CASSFSRGSTDTQYF
TRBJ1-1,.,.,TRBV2,TGTGCCAGCTACCGGGACAAGAACACTGAAGCTTTCTTT,CASYRDKNTEAFF
TRBJ2-1,.,TRBD2,TRBV2,TGTGCCAGCAGGTCTACGAGCGGGGGGGATGTCCGCGATGAGCAGTTCTTC,CASRSTSGGDVRDEQFF
TRBJ1-1,.,.,TRBV30,TGTGCCTGGAACAGAAGGGGGGGAAACACTGAAGCTTTCTTT,CAWNRRGGNTEAFF
TRBJ2-5,medium-sized,.,TRBV7-6,TGTGCCAGCAGCCCGGTTCAGGGATATGTCGAGACCCAGTACTTC,CASSPVQGYVETQYF
TRBJ2-7,.,TRBD1,TRBV5-4,TGTGCCATCGACAGGGCAAACGAGCAGTACTTC,CAIDRANEQYF
TRBJ1-2,.,.,TRBV7-6,TGTGCCAGCAGCCCCATGCAGGGCAATGTTATAGTGCCGACCTTC,CASSPMQGNVIVPTF
TRBJ2-7,.,TRBD2,TRBV3-1/TRBV3-2,TGTGCCAGCAGCCAAGGCAGGGCTAGCGGCCTCTACGAGCAGTACTTC,CASSQGRASGLYEQYF
TRBJ1-3,.,.,TRBV12-3/TRBV12-4,TGTGCCAGCAGTGATCGGGGAAACACCATATATTTT,CASSDRGNTIYF
TRBJ1-1,.,.,TRBV4-3,TGCGCCAGCAGCCAAGATTCCACAGGGTACACTGAAGCTTTCTTT,CASSQDSTGYTEAFF
TRBJ2-5,.,TRBD2,TRBV27,TGTGCCAGCAGCGGGGTACCAGCGGGAAGCTACGAGACCCAGTACTTC,CASSGVPAGSYETQYF
TRBJ1-1,.,TRBD1,TRBV6-2/TRBV6-3,TGTGCCAGCAGTTATCAGGGACAGCTCACTGAAGCTTTCTTT,CASSYQGQLTEAFF
TRBJ2-1,.,TRBD2,TRBV11-2,TGTGCCAGCAGCCGCATAGCGGGGAGCTACAATGAGCAGTTCTTC,CASSRIAGSYNEQFF